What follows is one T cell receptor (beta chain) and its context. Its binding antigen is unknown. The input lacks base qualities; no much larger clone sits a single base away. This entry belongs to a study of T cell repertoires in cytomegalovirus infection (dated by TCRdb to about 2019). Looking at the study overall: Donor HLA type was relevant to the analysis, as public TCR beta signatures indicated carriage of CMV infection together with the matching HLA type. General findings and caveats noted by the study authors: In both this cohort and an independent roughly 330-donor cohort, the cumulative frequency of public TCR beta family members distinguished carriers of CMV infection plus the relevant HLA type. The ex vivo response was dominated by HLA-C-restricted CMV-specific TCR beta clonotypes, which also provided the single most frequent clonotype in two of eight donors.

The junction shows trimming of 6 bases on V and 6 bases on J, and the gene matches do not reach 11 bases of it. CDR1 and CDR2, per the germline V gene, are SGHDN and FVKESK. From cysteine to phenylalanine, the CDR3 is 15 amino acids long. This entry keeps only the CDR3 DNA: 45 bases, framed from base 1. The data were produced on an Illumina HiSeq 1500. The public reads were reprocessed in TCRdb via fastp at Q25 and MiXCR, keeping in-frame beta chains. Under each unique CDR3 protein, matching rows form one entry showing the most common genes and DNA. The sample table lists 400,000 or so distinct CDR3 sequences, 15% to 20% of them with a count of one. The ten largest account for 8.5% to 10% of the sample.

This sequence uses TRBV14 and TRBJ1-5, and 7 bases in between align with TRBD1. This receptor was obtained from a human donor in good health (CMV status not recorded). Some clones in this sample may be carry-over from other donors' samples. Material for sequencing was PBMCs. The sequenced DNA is TGTGCCAGCAGTCCCCCTGGGACAGAAGGTCAGCCCCAGCATTTT. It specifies CASSPPGTEGQPQHF.